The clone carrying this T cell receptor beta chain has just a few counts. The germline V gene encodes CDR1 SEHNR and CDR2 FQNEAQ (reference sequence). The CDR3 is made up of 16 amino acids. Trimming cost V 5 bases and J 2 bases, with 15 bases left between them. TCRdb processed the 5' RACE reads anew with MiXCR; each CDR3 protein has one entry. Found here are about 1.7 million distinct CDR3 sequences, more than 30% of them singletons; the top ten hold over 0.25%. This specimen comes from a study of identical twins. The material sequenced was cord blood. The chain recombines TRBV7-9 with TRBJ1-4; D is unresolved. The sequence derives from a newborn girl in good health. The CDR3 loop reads CASSKKVGVTNEKLFF. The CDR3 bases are TGTGCCAGCAGCAAAAAAGTCGGGGTGACTAATGAAAAACTGTTTTTT.